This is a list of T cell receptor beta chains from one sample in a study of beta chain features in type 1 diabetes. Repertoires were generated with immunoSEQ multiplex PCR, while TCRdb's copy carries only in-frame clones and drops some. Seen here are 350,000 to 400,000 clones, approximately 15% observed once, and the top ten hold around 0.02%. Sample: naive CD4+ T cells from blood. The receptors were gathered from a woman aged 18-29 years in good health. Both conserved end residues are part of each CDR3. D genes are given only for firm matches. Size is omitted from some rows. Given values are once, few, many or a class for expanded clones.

TGCGCCAGCAGCCAGGAACTAGCGCTCTCCACAGATACGCAGTATTTT | CASSQELALSTDTQYF | TRBV4-3 | TRBD2 | - | TRBJ2-3
TGCGCCAGCCTCAGACAGAACACTGAAGCTTTCTTT | CASLRQNTEAFF | TRBV4-1 | - | few | TRBJ1-1
TGTGCCACCAGTTACTCTGGAAACACCATATATTTT | CATSYSGNTIYF | TRBV15 | - | few | TRBJ1-3
TGTGCCAGCAGCCCGACTAGCGGGAGGGCCATTGGGGCCGAGCAGTACTTC | CASSPTSGRAIGAEQYF | TRBV28 | TRBD2 | - | TRBJ2-7
TGCAGCGGGAACAGTAACACCGGGGAGCTGTTTTTT | CSGNSNTGELFF | TRBV29-1 | - | - | TRBJ2-2
TGTGCCAGCTTGCGGGGGGGGGCTTCCTACGAGCAGTACTTC | CASLRGGASYEQYF | TRBV28 | TRBD2 | few | TRBJ2-7
TGTGCCAGCAGCTCCCGTACAGACAGGATCCATGAGCAGTTCTTC | CASSSRTDRIHEQFF | TRBV7-2 | - | - | TRBJ2-1
TGTGCCTGGAGTGCAAAAGGGGGGGGGACTCGACCCTACGAGCAGTACTTC | CAWSAKGGGTRPYEQYF | TRBV30 | - | few | TRBJ2-7
TGTGCCAGCAGTTTGAGGGGGGGCTACATCTACACCTTC | CASSLRGGYIYTF | TRBV28 | - | - | TRBJ1-2
TGTGCCAGCACCCCAGGAACAGGGGTGAACTCCTACGAGCAGTACTTC | CASTPGTGVNSYEQYF | TRBV28 | TRBD1 | few | TRBJ2-7
TGCGCCAGCAGCCAAGGAGGCGGGAGGGCCCGCGAGCAGTACTTC | CASSQGGGRAREQYF | TRBV4-3 | TRBD2 | few | TRBJ2-7
TGCTCAAGGGGGGGTTCGTCTGGCTACACCTTC | CSRGGSSGYTF | TRBV20-1 | - | - | TRBJ1-2
TGTGCCAGCTGTACAGGGTTGAGCTCCTACAATGAGCAGTTCTTC | CASCTGLSSYNEQFF | TRBV2 | - | - | TRBJ2-1
TGTGCCAGCCCCCAGGGCACTGAAGCTTTCTTT | CASPQGTEAFF | TRBV7-9 | - | - | TRBJ1-1
TGTGCCAGCAGAAAACAGGGGAACACTGAAGCTTTCTTT | CASRKQGNTEAFF | TRBV6-5 | - | - | TRBJ1-1
TGTGCCAGCACGGGGATACCCTCTAACTATGGCTACACCTTC | CASTGIPSNYGYTF | TRBV9 | - | few | TRBJ1-2
TGTGCCAGCACCCAGGGACACTACGAGCAGTACTTC | CASTQGHYEQYF | TRBV28 | - | - | TRBJ2-7
TGTGCCAGTACAAGGAGCGGGTTAAGCTCCTACAATGAGCAGTTCTTC | CASTRSGLSSYNEQFF | TRBV19 | - | few | TRBJ2-1
TGTGCCAGCAGTGGAGTGGGCACAGATACGCAGTATTTT | CASSGVGTDTQYF | TRBV25-1 | - | - | TRBJ2-3
TGTGCCTGGAGTCCACAGGGGACTTATAATCAGCCCCAGCATTTT | CAWSPQGTYNQPQHF | TRBV30 | TRBD1 | few | TRBJ1-5
TGTGCCAGCAGTGAACAGGGGGATCAGCCCCAGCATTTT | CASSEQGDQPQHF | TRBV2 | TRBD1 | - | TRBJ1-5
TGTGCCATCAGTGCTGACAGGACGACCTACGAGCAGTACTTC | CAISADRTTYEQYF | TRBV10-3 | - | few | TRBJ2-7
TGCGCCAGCGCGGGGACAGTTAAACTTGAAGCTTTCTTT | CASAGTVKLEAFF | TRBV4-3 | TRBD1 | - | TRBJ1-1
TGCGCCAGCAGCGCAGGGACTAGCGGGAGCACAGATACGCAGTATTTT | CASSAGTSGSTDTQYF | TRBV5-1 | TRBD2 | few | TRBJ2-3
TGTGCCAGCAGCTTAGGGCAGTCCGGCGGCTATGGCTACACCTTC | CASSLGQSGGYGYTF | TRBV7-9 | - | - | TRBJ1-2
TGTGCCAGCAGCTTGGGACAGGGCGCCTACGAGCAGTACTTC | CASSLGQGAYEQYF | TRBV7-3 | TRBD1 | few | TRBJ2-7
TGTGCCAGCAGTGAGCAGATAGCGGGACCCTACGAGCAGTACTTC | CASSEQIAGPYEQYF | TRBV2 | TRBD2 | - | TRBJ2-7
TGTGCCTGGAGGGGGCTGAGCTCCTACAATGAGCAGTTCTTC | CAWRGLSSYNEQFF | TRBV30 | - | few | TRBJ2-1
TGTGCCAGCTCACCACTTAACAATGAGCAGTTCTTC | CASSPLNNEQFF | TRBV18 | - | - | TRBJ2-1
TGCAGCGGACAACAGGGTTCCACAGATACGCAGTATTTT | CSGQQGSTDTQYF | TRBV29-1 | - | - | TRBJ2-3
TGCAGCGTTGAACCCGGGTTTACGGGGAATGAGCAGTTCTTC | CSVEPGFTGNEQFF | TRBV29-1 | - | - | TRBJ2-1
TGTGCCAGCGCAAGAACAGGGTCCACCGGGGAGCTGTTTTTT | CASARTGSTGELFF | TRBV28 | - | - | TRBJ2-2
TGCGCCAGCAGCCAACCCCGACAGGGGGGGATCTACAATGAGCAGTTCTTC | CASSQPRQGGIYNEQFF | TRBV4-1 | TRBD1 | - | TRBJ2-1
TGTGCCAGCAGTTACCAAAGCGGGAGGGCCTACGAGCAGTACTTC | CASSYQSGRAYEQYF | TRBV6-5 | TRBD2 | - | TRBJ2-7
TGCAGTTTTTTCAGGGGCGCTGAAGCTTTCTTT | CSFFRGAEAFF | TRBV29-1 | - | - | TRBJ1-1
TGCGCCAGCAACCCACACGGAGAAAACACTGAAGCTTTCTTT | CASNPHGENTEAFF | TRBV5-1 | - | few | TRBJ1-1
TGTGCCAGCAGCTTACAGCGCACACCGAATCAGCCCCAGCATTTT | CASSLQRTPNQPQHF | TRBV7-2 | - | few | TRBJ1-5
TGCAGCGGCGGAGATAATGGCTACACCTTC | CSGGDNGYTF | TRBV29-1 | - | - | TRBJ1-2
TGTGCCAGCAGTAGCCTAGCGGGAGGGACAAGCACAGATACGCAGTATTTT | CASSSLAGGTSTDTQYF | TRBV25-1 | TRBD2 | - | TRBJ2-3
TGCAGCGTTGCGGGGGGACAATCGAACACTGAAGCTTTCTTT | CSVAGGQSNTEAFF | TRBV29-1 | - | few | TRBJ1-1
TGTGCCAGCAGCTTACATCCTAGCTCCTACGAGCAGTACTTC | CASSLHPSSYEQYF | TRBV7-6 | - | few | TRBJ2-7
TGTGCCAGCAGTCCGATAGGAGGGGACACCGGGGAGCTGTTTTTT | CASSPIGGDTGELFF | TRBV28 | - | - | TRBJ2-2